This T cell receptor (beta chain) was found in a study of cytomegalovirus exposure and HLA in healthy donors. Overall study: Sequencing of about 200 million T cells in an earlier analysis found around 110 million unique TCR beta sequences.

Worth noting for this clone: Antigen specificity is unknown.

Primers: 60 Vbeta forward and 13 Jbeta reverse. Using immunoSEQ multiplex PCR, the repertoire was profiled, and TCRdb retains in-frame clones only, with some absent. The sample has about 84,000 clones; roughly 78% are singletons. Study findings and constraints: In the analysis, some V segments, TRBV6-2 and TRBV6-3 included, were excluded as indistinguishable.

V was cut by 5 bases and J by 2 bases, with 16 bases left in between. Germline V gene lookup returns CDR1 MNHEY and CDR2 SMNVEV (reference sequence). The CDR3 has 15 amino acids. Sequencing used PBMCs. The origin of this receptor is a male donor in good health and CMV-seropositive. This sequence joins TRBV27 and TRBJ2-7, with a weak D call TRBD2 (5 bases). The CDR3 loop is CASSPHGLLPYEQYF. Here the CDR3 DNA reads TGTGCCAGCAGTCCCCACGGACTTCTCCCCTACGAGCAGTACTTC.